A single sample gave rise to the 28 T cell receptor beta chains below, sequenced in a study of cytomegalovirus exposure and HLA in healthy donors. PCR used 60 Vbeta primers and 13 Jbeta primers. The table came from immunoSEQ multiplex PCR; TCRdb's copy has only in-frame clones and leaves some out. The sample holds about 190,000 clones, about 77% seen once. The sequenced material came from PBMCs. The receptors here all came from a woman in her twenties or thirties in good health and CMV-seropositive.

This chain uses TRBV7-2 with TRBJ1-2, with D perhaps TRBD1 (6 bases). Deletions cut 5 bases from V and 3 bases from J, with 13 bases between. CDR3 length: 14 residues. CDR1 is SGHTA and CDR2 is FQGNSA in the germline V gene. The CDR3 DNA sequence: TGTGCCAGCAGCACAGCCACAGGGCACTATGGCTACACCTTC. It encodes CASSTATGHYGYTF.

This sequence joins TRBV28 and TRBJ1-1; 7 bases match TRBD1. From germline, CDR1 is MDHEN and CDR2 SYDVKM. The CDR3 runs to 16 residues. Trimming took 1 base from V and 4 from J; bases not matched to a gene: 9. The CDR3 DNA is TGTGCCAGCAGTTTATACCGGCCCTGGACAGGCACTGAAGCTTTCTTT. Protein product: CASSLYRPWTGTEAFF.

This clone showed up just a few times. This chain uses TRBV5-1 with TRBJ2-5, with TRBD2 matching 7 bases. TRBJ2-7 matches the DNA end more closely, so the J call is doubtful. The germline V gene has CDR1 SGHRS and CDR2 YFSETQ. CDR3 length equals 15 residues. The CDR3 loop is CASSFGGSPHLEQYF. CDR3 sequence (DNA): TGCGCCAGCAGCTTCGGCGGGAGCCCCCATCTCGAGCAGTACTTC.

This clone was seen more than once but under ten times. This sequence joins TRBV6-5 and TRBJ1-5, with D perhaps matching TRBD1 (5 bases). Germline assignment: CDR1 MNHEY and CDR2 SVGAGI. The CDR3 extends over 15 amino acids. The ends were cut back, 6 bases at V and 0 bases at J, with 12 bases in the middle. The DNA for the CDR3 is TGTGCCAGCAGAATGGGGGGATATAGCAATCAGCCCCAGCATTTT. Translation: CASRMGGYSNQPQHF.

CDR3 protein: CSVRTPGQGPYEQYF. DNA of the CDR3: TGCAGCGTTCGTACCCCGGGACAGGGTCCCTACGAGCAGTACTTC. The chain uses TRBV29-1 and TRBJ2-7; 9 nucleotides line up with TRBD1. Per germline, CDR1 SQVTM and CDR2 ANQGSEA. With 5 bases clipped from V and 2 bases from J, the junction kept 10 bases outside the gene matches. The length of the CDR3 is 15 residues.

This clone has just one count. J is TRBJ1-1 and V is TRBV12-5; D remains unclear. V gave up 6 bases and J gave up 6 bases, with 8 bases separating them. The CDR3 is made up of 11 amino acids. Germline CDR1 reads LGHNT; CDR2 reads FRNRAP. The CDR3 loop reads CASGRGPEAFF. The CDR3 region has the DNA TGTGCTAGTGGACGTGGGCCTGAAGCTTTCTTT.

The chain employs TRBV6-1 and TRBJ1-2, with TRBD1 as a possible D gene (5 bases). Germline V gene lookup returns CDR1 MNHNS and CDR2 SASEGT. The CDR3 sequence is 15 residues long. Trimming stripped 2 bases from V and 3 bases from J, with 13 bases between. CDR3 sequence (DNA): TGTGCCAGCAGTGAATGGGGCGGGGATGACTATGGCTACACCTTC. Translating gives CASSEWGGDDYGYTF.

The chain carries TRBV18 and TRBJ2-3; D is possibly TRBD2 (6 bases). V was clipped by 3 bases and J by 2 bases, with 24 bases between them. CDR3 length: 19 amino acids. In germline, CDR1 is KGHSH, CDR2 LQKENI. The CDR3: CASSPGPSDYLRPTDTQYF. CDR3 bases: TGTGCCAGCTCACCCGGGCCTAGCGATTACCTCCGACCCACAGATACGCAGTATTTT.

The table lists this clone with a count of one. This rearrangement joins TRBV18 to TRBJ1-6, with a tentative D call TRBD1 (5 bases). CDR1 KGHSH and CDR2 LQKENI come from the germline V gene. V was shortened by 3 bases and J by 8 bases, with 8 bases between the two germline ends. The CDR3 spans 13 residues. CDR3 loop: CASSPDTDSPLHF. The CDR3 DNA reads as TGTGCCAGCTCACCGGACACCGATTCACCCCTCCACTTT. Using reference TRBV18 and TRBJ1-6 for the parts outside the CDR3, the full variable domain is NAGVMQNPRHLVRRRGQEARLRCSPMKGHSHVYWYRQLPEEGLKFMVYLQKENIIDESGMPKERFSAEFPKEGPSILRIQQVVRGDSAAYFCASSPDTDSPLHFGNGTRLTVT.

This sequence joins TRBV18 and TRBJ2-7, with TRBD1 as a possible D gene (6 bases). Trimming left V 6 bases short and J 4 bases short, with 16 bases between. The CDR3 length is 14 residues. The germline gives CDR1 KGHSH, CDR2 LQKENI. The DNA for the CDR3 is TGTGCCAGCTCTCGAGGCCGGGACACGTACGAGCAGTACTTC. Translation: CASSRGRDTYEQYF.

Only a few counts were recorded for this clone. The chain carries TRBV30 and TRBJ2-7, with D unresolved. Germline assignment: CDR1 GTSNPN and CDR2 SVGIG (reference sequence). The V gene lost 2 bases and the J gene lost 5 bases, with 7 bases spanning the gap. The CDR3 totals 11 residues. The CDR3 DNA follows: TGTGCCTGGAGTCAGTTCCACGAGCAGTACTTC. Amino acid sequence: CAWSQFHEQYF. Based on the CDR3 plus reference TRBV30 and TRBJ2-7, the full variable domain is SQTIHQWPATLVQPVGSPLSLECTVEGTSNPNLYWYRQAAGRGLQLLFYSVGIGQISSEVPQNLSASRPQDRQFILSSKKLLLSDSGFYLCAWSQFHEQYFGPGTRLTVT.

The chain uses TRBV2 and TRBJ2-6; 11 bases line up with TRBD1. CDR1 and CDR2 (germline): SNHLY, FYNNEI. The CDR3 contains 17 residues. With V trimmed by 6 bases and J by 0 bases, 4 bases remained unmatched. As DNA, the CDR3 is TGTGCCAGCAGGAGGGACAGGGGGGTCTCTGGGGCCAACGTCCTGACTTTC. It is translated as CASRRDRGVSGANVLTF.

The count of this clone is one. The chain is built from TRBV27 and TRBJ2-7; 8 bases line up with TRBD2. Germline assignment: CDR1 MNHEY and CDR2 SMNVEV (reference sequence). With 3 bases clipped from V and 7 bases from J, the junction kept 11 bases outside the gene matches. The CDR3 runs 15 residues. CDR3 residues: CASSFSGNPPGEQYF. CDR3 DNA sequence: TGTGCCAGCAGTTTTAGCGGGAACCCGCCGGGGGAGCAGTACTTC.

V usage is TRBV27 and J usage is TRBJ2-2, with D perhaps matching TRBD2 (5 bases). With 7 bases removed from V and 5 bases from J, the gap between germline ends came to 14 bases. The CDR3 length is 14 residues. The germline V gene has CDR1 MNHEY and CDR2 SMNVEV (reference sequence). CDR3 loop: CASKDWMGTGELFF. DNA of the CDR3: TGTGCCAGCAAGGACTGGATGGGAACCGGGGAGCTGTTTTTT.

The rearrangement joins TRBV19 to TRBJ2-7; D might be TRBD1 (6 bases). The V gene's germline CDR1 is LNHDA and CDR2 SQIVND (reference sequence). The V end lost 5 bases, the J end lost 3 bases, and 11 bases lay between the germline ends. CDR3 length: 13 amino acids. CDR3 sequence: CASSARDNYEQYF. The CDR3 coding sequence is TGTGCCAGTAGTGCCCGGGACAACTACGAGCAGTACTTC.

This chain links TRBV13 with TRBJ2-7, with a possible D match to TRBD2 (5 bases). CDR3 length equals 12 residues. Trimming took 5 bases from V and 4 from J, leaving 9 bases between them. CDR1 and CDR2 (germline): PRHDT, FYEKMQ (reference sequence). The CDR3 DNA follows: TGTGCCAGCAGCCCCGGGGAGTACGAGCAGTACTTC. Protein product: CASSPGEYEQYF.

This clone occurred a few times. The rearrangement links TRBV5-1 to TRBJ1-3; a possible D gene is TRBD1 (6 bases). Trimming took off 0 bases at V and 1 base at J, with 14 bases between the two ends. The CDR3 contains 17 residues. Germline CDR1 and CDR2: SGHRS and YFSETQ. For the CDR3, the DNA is TGCGCCAGCAGCTTGGCCCCGGGGAGGGGGTCTGGAAACACCATATATTTT. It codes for CASSLAPGRGSGNTIYF. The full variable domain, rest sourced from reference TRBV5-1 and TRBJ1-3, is KAGVTQTPRYLIKTRGQQVTLSCSPISGHRSVSWYQQTPGQGLQFLFEYFSETQRNKGNFPGRFSGRQFSNSRSEMNVSTLELGDSALYLCASSLAPGRGSGNTIYFGEGSWLTVV.

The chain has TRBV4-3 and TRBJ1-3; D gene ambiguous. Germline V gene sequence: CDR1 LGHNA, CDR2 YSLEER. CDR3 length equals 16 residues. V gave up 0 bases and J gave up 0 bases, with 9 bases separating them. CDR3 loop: CASSQEWARSGNTIYF. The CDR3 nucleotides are TGCGCCAGCAGCCAAGAATGGGCACGCTCTGGAAACACCATATATTTT.

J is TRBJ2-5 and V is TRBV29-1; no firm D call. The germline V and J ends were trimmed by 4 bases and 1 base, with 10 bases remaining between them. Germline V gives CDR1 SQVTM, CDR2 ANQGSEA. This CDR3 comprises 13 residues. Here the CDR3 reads CSVGGQFQETQYF. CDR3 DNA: TGCAGCGTTGGTGGGCAGTTCCAAGAGACCCAGTACTTC.

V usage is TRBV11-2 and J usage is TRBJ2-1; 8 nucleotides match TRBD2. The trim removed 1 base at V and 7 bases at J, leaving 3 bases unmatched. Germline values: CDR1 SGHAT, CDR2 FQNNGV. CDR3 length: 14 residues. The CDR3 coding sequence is TGTGCCAGCAGCTTAGGTACGGGAGGGAATGAGCAGTTCTTC. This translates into CASSLGTGGNEQFF.

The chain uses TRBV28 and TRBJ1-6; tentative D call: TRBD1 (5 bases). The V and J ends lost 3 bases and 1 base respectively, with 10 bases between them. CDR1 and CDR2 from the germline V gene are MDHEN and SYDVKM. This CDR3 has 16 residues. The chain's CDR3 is CASSFSRGSYNSPLHF. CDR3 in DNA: TGTGCCAGCAGTTTCTCAAGGGGTTCCTATAATTCACCCCTCCACTTT.

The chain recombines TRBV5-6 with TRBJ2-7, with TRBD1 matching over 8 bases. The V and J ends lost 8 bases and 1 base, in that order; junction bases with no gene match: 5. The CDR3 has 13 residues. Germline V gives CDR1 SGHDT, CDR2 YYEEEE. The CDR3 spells CASIGTGSYEQYF. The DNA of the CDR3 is TGTGCCAGTATAGGGACAGGTTCCTACGAGCAGTACTTC.

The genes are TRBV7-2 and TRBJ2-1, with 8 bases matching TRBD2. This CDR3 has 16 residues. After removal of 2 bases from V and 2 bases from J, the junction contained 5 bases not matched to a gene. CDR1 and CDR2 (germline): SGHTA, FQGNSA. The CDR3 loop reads CASSLPGTRAYNEQFF. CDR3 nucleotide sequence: TGTGCCAGCAGCTTACCCGGGACTAGGGCCTACAATGAGCAGTTCTTC.

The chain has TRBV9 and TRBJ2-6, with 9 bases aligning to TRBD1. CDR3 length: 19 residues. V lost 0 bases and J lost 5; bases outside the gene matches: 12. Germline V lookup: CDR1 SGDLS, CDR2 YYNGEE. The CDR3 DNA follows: TGTGCCAGCAGCGTAGGGGGACAGGGTGACATCGGCTGGGCCAACGTCCTGACTTTC. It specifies CASSVGGQGDIGWANVLTF.

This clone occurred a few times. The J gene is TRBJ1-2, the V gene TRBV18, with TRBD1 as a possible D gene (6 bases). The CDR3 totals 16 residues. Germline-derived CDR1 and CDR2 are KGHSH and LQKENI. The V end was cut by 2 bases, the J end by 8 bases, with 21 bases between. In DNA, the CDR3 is TGTGCCAGCTCACCATCCTCGGACAGCCCAGGGTTAGGCTACACCTTC. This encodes CASSPSSDSPGLGYTF.

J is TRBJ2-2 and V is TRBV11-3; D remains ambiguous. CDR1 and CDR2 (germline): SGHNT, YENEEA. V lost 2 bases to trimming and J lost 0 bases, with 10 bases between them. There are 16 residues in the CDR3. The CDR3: CASSLSTYSNTGELFF. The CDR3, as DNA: TGTGCCAGCAGCTTAAGTACTTATTCGAACACCGGGGAGCTGTTTTTT.

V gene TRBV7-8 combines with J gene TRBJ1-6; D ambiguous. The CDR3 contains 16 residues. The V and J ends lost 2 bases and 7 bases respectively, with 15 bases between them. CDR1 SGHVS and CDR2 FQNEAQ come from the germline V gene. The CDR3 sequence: CASSLRALGKNSPLHF. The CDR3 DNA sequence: TGTGCCAGCAGCTTACGGGCCCTCGGGAAGAATTCACCCCTCCACTTT.

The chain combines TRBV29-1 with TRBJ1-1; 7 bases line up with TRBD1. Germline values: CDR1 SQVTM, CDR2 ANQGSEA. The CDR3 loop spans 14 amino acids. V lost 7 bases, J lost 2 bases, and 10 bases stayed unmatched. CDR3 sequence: CSAIGTAQNTEAFF. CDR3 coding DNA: TGCAGCGCAATAGGGACAGCCCAAAACACTGAAGCTTTCTTT.